These 8 T cell receptor beta chains were sequenced from one sample in a study of T cells in Graves' hyperthyroidism and ophthalmopathy. RNA transcripts provided the source from which TCR beta CDR3 regions were amplified. The HTBI primer set drove a first-round RT-PCR of the TCR CDR3. TCRdb reanalysed the multiplex PCR reads using MiXCR and keeps one entry per CDR3 protein. The sample carries around 720,000 distinct CDR3 sequences, 30% to 40% recorded once. Sequencing was carried out using blood. Receptors were obtained from a woman aged 40 to 50 with Graves' hyperthyroidism.

The chain uses TRBV7-2 and TRBJ2-6; TRBD1 agrees at 7 bases. The CDR3 totals 13 residues. Trimming removed 4 bases from V and 13 bases from J; junction bases left unmatched: 7. CDR1 SGHTA and CDR2 FQGNSA come from the germline V gene. CDR3 DNA: TGTGCCAGCAGCTCACCACAGGGGCGGGTCCTGACTTTC. Its translation is CASSSPQGRVLTF.

The chain employs TRBV5-2 and TRBJ2-7; the listed D gene, TRBD1, was not tested against the DNA. TRBV5-2 is classified as a pseudogene. This CDR3 has 15 residues. DNA for the CDR3: TGTGCCAGCAAACCCGGGACGGCGTCTATCTACGAGCAGTACTTC. It codes for CASKPGTASIYEQYF.

The chain combines TRBV7-2 with TRBJ1-2; D remains ambiguous. V lost 1 base to trimming and J lost 4 bases, with 10 bases between them. The CDR3 is 14 residues long. Germline-derived CDR1 and CDR2 are SGHTA and FQGNSA. The CDR3, as DNA: TGTGCCAGCAGCTTAGACCTCCAAGGCTATGGCTACACCTTC. Translated, it gives CASSLDLQGYGYTF.

On this clonotype itself: The germline gene is not matched at one end of the junction; a read error may be the cause. This chain joins TRBV7-3 and TRBJ1-5; D gene ambiguous. CDR1 is SGHTA and CDR2 is FQGTGA in the germline V gene. This CDR3 region has 12 residues. CDR3: CTSSRTDQPQHF. The CDR3 DNA sequence: TGTACCAGCAGCCGGACGGATCAGCCCCAGCATTTT. The whole variable domain, remainder taken from reference TRBV7-3 and TRBJ1-5, is GAGVSQTPSNKVTEKGKYVELRCDPISGHTALYWYRQSLGQGPEFLIYFQGTGAADDSGLPNDRFFAVRPEGSVSTLKIQRTERGDSAVYLCTSSRTDQPQHFGDGTRLSIL.

This clonotype came up many times. The chain recombines TRBV20-1 with TRBJ1-2; D not certain. Germline V lookup: CDR1 DFQATT, CDR2 SNEGSKA (reference sequence). V lost 7 bases and J lost 2, with 8 bases in between. The CDR3 has 11 amino acids. CDR3 coding DNA: TGCAGTGTTGAGGTGAACTATGGCTACACCTTC. This encodes CSVEVNYGYTF.

This clonotype has a count of ten or more. J is TRBJ1-2 and V is TRBV29-1, with 8 bases that match TRBD1. The CDR3 has 16 amino acids. In germline, CDR1 is SQVTM, CDR2 ANQGSEA. V was clipped by 0 bases and J by 4 bases; unmatched bases: 10. CDR3 region: CSVEEKGRGLFYGYTF. DNA of the CDR3: TGCAGCGTTGAAGAGAAGGGCAGGGGGCTGTTCTATGGCTACACCTTC.

This clonotype was seen ten or more times. The DNA of the CDR3 is TGCAGTGCTAGAGAACAGGGGTCCTATAATTCACCCCTCCACTTT. Its translation: CSAREQGSYNSPLHF. The chain joins TRBV20-1 to TRBJ1-6, with 7 bases fitting TRBD1. This CDR3 has 15 amino acids. Per the germline V gene, CDR1 is DFQATT and CDR2 is SNEGSKA (reference sequence). The trim removed 0 bases at V and 1 base at J, leaving 0 bases unmatched.

This chain uses TRBV29-1 with TRBJ2-1, with D unresolved. CDR1 and CDR2 (germline): SQVTM, ANQGSEA. CDR3 length: 14 amino acids. The ends were cut back, 0 bases at V and 8 bases at J, with 14 bases in the middle. The CDR3, as DNA: TGCAGCGTTGAAGATAGGAGCAGGATCGATGAGCAGTTCTTC. Translated, it gives CSVEDRSRIDEQFF.